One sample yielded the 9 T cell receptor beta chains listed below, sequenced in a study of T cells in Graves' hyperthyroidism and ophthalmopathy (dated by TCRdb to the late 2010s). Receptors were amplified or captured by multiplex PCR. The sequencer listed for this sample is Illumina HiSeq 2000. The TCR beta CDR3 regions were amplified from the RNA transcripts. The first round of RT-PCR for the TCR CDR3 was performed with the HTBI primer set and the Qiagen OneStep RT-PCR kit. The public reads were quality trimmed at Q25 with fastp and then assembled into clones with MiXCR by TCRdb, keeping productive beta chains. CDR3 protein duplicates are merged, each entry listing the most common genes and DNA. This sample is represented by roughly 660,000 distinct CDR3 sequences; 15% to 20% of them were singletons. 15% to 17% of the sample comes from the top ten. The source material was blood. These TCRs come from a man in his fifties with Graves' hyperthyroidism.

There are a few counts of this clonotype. The CDR3: CSAPISGPSNTEAFF. In DNA form, the CDR3 reads TGCAGTGCTCCCATTTCGGGACCGTCGAACACTGAAGCTTTCTTT. The gene calls are TRBV20-1 and TRBJ1-1, with a weak D call TRBD1 (5 bases). The CDR3 runs 15 residues. CDR1 is DFQATT and CDR2 is SNEGSKA in the germline V gene (reference sequence). With 5 bases removed from V and 1 base from J, the gap between germline ends came to 17 bases.

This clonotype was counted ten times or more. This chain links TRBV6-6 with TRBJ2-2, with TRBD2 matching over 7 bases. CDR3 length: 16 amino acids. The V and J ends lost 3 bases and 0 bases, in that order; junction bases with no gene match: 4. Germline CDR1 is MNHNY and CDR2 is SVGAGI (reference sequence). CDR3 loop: CASSYRAGPNTGELFF. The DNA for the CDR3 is TGTGCCAGCAGTTATCGAGCGGGACCGAACACCGGGGAGCTGTTTTTT.

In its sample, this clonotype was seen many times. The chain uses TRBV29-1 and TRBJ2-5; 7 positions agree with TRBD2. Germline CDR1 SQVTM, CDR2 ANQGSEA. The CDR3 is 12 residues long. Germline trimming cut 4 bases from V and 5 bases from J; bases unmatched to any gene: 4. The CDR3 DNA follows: TGCAGCGTTGTTACCGGGAGGGAGACCCAGTACTTC. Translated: CSVVTGRETQYF. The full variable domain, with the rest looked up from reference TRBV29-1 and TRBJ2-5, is SAVISQKPSRDICQRGTSLTIQCQVDSQVTMMFWYRQQPGQSLTLIATANQGSEATYESGFVIDKFPISRPNLTFSTLTVSNMSPEDSSIYLCSVVTGRETQYFGPGTRLLVL.

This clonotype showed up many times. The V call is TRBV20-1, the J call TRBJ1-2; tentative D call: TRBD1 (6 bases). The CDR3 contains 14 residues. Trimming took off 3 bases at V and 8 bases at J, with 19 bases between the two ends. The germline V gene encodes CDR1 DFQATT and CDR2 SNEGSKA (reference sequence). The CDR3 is CSASASGAVRGYTF. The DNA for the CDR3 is TGCAGTGCTAGCGCTTCGGGGGCAGTTAGGGGCTACACCTTC.

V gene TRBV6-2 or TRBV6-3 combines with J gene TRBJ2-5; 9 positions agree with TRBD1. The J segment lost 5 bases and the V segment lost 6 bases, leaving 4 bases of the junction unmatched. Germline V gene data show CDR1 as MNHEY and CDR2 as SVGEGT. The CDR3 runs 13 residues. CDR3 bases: TGTGCCAGCAGAACAGGGGGCGAGGAGACCCAGTACTTC. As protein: CASRTGGEETQYF.

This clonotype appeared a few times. For the CDR3, the DNA is TGTGCCACCCAGGACAGAAACACCGGGGAGCTGTTTTTT. Translated, it gives CATQDRNTGELFF. This chain links TRBV24-1 with TRBJ2-2; TRBD1 might be the D (6 bases). This CDR3 has 13 amino acids. Trimming pared 9 bases from V and 2 bases from J, leaving 9 bases between. Germline V gene data show CDR1 as KGHDR and CDR2 as SFDVKD.

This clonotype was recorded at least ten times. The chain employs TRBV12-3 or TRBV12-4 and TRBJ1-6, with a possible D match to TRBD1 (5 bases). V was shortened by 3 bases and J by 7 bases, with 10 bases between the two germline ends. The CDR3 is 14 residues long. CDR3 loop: CASSLRGRNSPLHF. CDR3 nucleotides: TGTGCCAGCAGTTTGAGGGGTAGGAATTCACCCCTCCACTTT.

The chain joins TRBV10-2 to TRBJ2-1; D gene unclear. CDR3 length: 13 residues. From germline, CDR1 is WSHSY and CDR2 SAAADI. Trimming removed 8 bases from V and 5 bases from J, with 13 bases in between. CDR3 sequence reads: CASGPRAHNEQFF. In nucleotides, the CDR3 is TGCGCCAGCGGCCCACGGGCCCACAATGAGCAGTTCTTC.

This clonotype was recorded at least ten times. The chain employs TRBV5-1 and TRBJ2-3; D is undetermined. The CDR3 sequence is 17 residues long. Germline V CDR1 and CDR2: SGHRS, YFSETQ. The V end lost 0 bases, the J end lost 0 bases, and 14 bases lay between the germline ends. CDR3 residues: CASSLANIAQSTDTQYF. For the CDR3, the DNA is TGCGCCAGCAGCTTGGCCAATATAGCCCAGAGCACAGATACGCAGTATTTT.